This TCR beta chain was obtained from a study of cytomegalovirus exposure and HLA in healthy donors. Study-level points and caveats: Most sequenced TCRs were rare (though some public TCRs occurred in many donors). A later analysis found first-cohort TCR clusters tended to co-occur in the 90 to 150 validation repertoires.

Sequencing used immunoSEQ multiplex PCR; TCRdb keeps in-frame clones, though not all of them. This sample has some 130,000 clones; less than 90% occur once, and the top ten carry about 2.7%. These donors were members of the approximately 110-subject validation cohort, a group separate from the approximately 700-subject first cohort. In this sample, this clone turned up once. The antigen is undetermined. The germline V gene has CDR1 SGDLS and CDR2 YYNGEE. This CDR3 has 13 residues. V lost 3 bases, J lost 7 bases, and 5 bases stayed unmatched. The chain recombines TRBV9 with TRBJ1-2, with TRBD1 identical over 8 bases. The TCR was taken from a man between 18 and 29 years old in good health and CMV-seronegative. Material for sequencing was PBMCs. The chain's CDR3 is CASSDGQGIGYTF. The DNA of the CDR3 is TGTGCCAGCAGCGACGGACAGGGCATTGGCTACACCTTC.